Listed below are T cell receptor beta chains from one sample, sequenced in a study of T-cell reconstitution after alpha-beta-depleted transplantation in children. TCRdb re-derived calls from the PCR reads in MiXCR, one entry per CDR3 protein. The data hold 450,000 to 700,000 distinct CDR3 sequences, with 20% to 30% observed a single time. Sequences were derived from PBMCs, sampled before TCRalphabeta/CD19-depleted stem cell transplant. Every receptor here comes from a boy under two years old with Wiskott-Aldrich syndrome, due to receive a stem cell transplant. CDR3s include the opening cysteine and the closing phenylalanine or tryptophan. The D gene is left open where the match is weak. The size entry is marked missing in some rows and otherwise reads once, few, many or a size class.

D,V,size,J,CDR3,DNA
TRBD2,TRBV7-3,.,TRBJ2-2,CASSLVSASGSIGELFF,TGTGCCAGCAGCTTAGTCTCGGCTAGCGGGAGCATCGGGGAGCTGTTTTTT
TRBD2,TRBV10-3,.,TRBJ2-2,CAISVTGLASGELFF,TGTGCCATCAGTGTAACGGGACTAGCATCCGGGGAGCTGTTTTTT
.,TRBV2,once,TRBJ1-2,CASRPWGSRRGYTF,TGTGCCAGCAGACCCTGGGGGTCTAGAAGAGGCTACACCTTC
TRBD1,TRBV7-2,.,TRBJ2-1,CASSYVTGGYNEQFF,TGTGCCAGCAGCTATGTGACAGGGGGCTACAATGAGCAGTTCTTC
.,TRBV4-1,.,TRBJ2-1,CASSQDLSWVPYNEQFF,TGCGCCAGCAGCCAAGATTTGTCCTGGGTACCCTACAATGAGCAGTTCTTC
TRBD1,TRBV12-3/TRBV12-4,few,TRBJ1-2,CASSKDREDGYTF,TGTGCCAGCAGTAAGGACAGGGAAGATGGCTACACCTTC
.,TRBV7-2,.,TRBJ2-7,CASSLEYGPYEQYF,TGTGCCAGCAGCTTAGAATATGGTCCCTACGAGCAGTACTTC
.,TRBV12-3/TRBV12-4,.,TRBJ2-2,CASSFRVTNTGELFF,TGTGCCAGCAGTTTTAGGGTCACGAACACCGGGGAGCTGTTTTTT
.,TRBV6-1,few,TRBJ2-5,CASSIAGWGETQYF,TGTGCCAGCAGTATCGCTGGGTGGGGAGAGACCCAGTACTTC
.,TRBV11-3,few,TRBJ2-1,CASSHGTSSNEQFF,TGTGCCAGCAGCCACGGGACTTCCTCAAATGAGCAGTTCTTC
.,TRBV5-6,.,TRBJ2-3,CASSHREADTQYF,TGTGCCAGCAGCCACAGGGAGGCAGATACGCAGTATTTT
TRBD2,TRBV20-1,few,TRBJ2-5,CSARGSLAGFGTQYF,TGCAGTGCTAGAGGAAGTCTAGCGGGATTTGGGACCCAGTACTTC
TRBD1,TRBV5-1,few,TRBJ1-1,CASSSSGGDTEAFF,TGCGCCAGCAGCTCCTCAGGGGGCGACACTGAAGCTTTCTTT
TRBD1,TRBV4-1,few,TRBJ1-6,CASSQPQGGTYNSPLHF,TGCGCCAGCAGCCAGCCGCAGGGGGGGACCTATAATTCACCCCTCCACTTT
.,TRBV11-2,.,TRBJ2-7,CASSKAREARIYEQYF,TGTGCCAGCAGCAAGGCCAGGGAGGCCAGGATATACGAGCAGTACTTC
TRBD2,TRBV12-3/TRBV12-4,.,TRBJ2-1,CASSYGGSGKQFF,TGTGCCAGCAGTTACGGAGGCAGCGGGAAGCAGTTCTTC
.,TRBV27,few,TRBJ2-3,CASSLGWWRDTQYF,TGTGCCAGCAGTTTAGGTTGGTGGAGGGATACGCAGTATTTT
.,TRBV10-3,.,TRBJ2-6,CAISEKALPGGANGLTF,TGTGCCATCAGTGAGAAGGCACTACCGGGTGGGGCCAACGGCCTGACTTTC
.,TRBV7-2,few,TRBJ1-1,CASSLEGVVSEAFF,TGTGCCAGCAGCTTAGAGGGTGTCGTGAGTGAAGCTTTCTTT
.,TRBV29-1,.,TRBJ1-2,CSVARGFYGYTF,TGCAGCGTGGCCCGGGGGTTCTATGGCTACACCTTC
.,TRBV27,.,TRBJ2-1,CASSIRQNNEQFF,TGTGCCAGCAGTATCCGACAGAACAATGAGCAGTTCTTC
TRBD2,TRBV29-1,few,TRBJ2-1,CSVAQLAGVNEQFF,TGCAGCGTTGCGCAACTAGCGGGAGTCAATGAGCAGTTCTTC
TRBD2,TRBV7-2,.,TRBJ2-3,CASSSGTRPGDTQYF,TGTGCCAGCAGCTCAGGGACTAGACCAGGAGATACGCAGTATTTT
.,TRBV10-3,few,TRBJ2-1,CAISAQSFSSYNEQFF,TGTGCCATCAGTGCCCAAAGCTTCAGCTCCTACAATGAGCAGTTCTTC
.,TRBV12-3/TRBV12-4,few,TRBJ1-6,CASSFGGYNSPLHF,TGTGCCAGCAGTTTTGGGGGCTATAATTCACCCCTCCACTTT
TRBD1,TRBV20-1,.,TRBJ2-3,CSATDPGQGRADTQYF,TGCAGTGCAACTGACCCGGGACAGGGGAGGGCAGATACGCAGTATTTT
TRBD1,TRBV19,.,TRBJ2-5,CASQNRRGQAETQYF,TGTGCCAGCCAAAACCGCAGGGGGCAGGCTGAGACCCAGTACTTC
.,TRBV24-1,few,TRBJ2-2,CATSDLKSGELFF,TGTGCCACCAGTGATTTAAAGTCCGGGGAGCTGTTTTTT
.,TRBV14,.,TRBJ2-2,CASSRLPPNTGELFF,TGTGCCAGCAGCCGCCTACCGCCGAACACCGGGGAGCTGTTTTTT
TRBD2,TRBV20-1,.,TRBJ2-5,CSARGASGTQETQYF,TGCAGTGCTAGGGGGGCTAGCGGGACTCAAGAGACCCAGTACTTC
.,TRBV7-9,.,TRBJ2-4,CASSLMVRDIQYF,TGTGCCAGCAGCTTAATGGTCCGGGACATTCAGTACTTC
.,TRBV5-1,.,TRBJ2-7,CASSFAGDSYEQYF,TGCGCCAGCAGCTTCGCCGGAGACTCCTACGAGCAGTACTTC
TRBD2,TRBV18,.,TRBJ2-7,CASSRKLAAEQYF,TGTGCCAGCTCACGGAAACTAGCGGCCGAGCAGTACTTC
TRBD1,TRBV7-3,.,TRBJ2-3,CASSSGDQGADTQYF,TGTGCCAGCAGCTCAGGGGACCAGGGGGCAGATACGCAGTATTTT
TRBD2,TRBV20-1,few,TRBJ2-3,CSARGAGGPGDTQYF,TGCAGTGCTAGAGGAGCGGGAGGGCCTGGAGATACGCAGTATTTT
TRBD2,TRBV5-1,.,TRBJ2-1,CASSWTSGREIYNEQFF,TGCGCCAGCAGCTGGACTAGCGGGAGAGAAATCTACAATGAGCAGTTCTTC
TRBD2,TRBV3-1,.,TRBJ2-1,CASSDQGTSRYNEQFF,TGTGCCAGCAGCGACCAAGGGACTAGCCGATACAATGAGCAGTTCTTC
TRBD2,TRBV5-1,few,TRBJ2-3,CASSWSSGRATDTQYF,TGCGCCAGCAGCTGGTCTAGCGGGAGGGCGACAGATACGCAGTATTTT
TRBD2,TRBV9,few,TRBJ2-2,CASSVIAGGSATGELFF,TGTGCCAGCAGCGTGATAGCGGGAGGGTCGGCCACCGGGGAGCTGTTTTTT
TRBD2,TRBV28,.,TRBJ2-1,CATLVRGGSSYNEQFF,TGTGCCACATTGGTCCGGGGGGGAAGCTCCTACAATGAGCAGTTCTTC
TRBD2,TRBV20-1,.,TRBJ2-5,CSARDRRDYIYF,TGCAGTGCTAGAGATCGCCGGGACTACATCTACTTC
.,TRBV12-3/TRBV12-4,.,TRBJ1-5,CASSSGSGGNQPQHF,TGTGCCAGCAGCTCCGGGTCAGGGGGCAATCAGCCCCAGCATTTT
.,TRBV7-8,few,TRBJ2-2,CASSLGKELFF,TGTGCCAGCAGCTTAGGGAAGGAGCTGTTTTTT
TRBD1,TRBV6-1,many,TRBJ1-5,CASSEGTGQGNQPQHF,TGTGCCAGCAGCGAAGGGACCGGACAGGGTAACCAGCCCCAGCATTTT
.,TRBV24-1,.,TRBJ2-1,CATTRGNEQFF,TGTGCCACCACCAGGGGCAATGAGCAGTTCTTC
TRBD1,TRBV10-2,few,TRBJ2-7,CASSERTGSYEQYF,TGCGCCAGCAGTGAGAGGACAGGGAGTTACGAGCAGTACTTC
.,TRBV29-1,few,TRBJ2-1,CSVEGVVISYNEQFF,TGCAGCGTTGAAGGGGTCGTGATCTCCTACAATGAGCAGTTCTTC
.,TRBV29-1,.,TRBJ1-5,CSAGGGPGEPQHF,TGCAGCGCGGGCGGGGGTCCTGGGGAGCCCCAGCATTTT
.,TRBV15,few,TRBJ2-2,CATSRRPPGLPSNGELFF,TGTGCCACCAGCAGACGTCCCCCGGGACTCCCATCGAACGGGGAGCTGTTTTTT
TRBD1,TRBV29-1,few,TRBJ2-5,CSAGQGTGTQYF,TGCAGCGCCGGACAGGGTACGGGGACCCAGTACTTC
.,TRBV30,few,TRBJ2-7,CAWSRVGSSYEQYF,TGTGCCTGGAGTAGGGTAGGGAGCTCCTACGAGCAGTACTTC